These 18 T cell receptor beta chains share one sample of origin, sequenced in a study of glioma-infiltrating T cells. Using RNA template, CDR3s of TCR alpha and beta were amplified with iRepertoire arm-PCR. Via MiXCR, TCRdb re-called the multiplex PCR reads, giving one row per CDR3 protein. The table lists around 180,000 distinct CDR3 sequences, around 40% of them singletons. Material for sequencing was glioma tissue, nonneoplastic brain tissue, or PBMCs (not recorded which). The receptor source for this set is a human donor with low-grade glioma or glioblastoma, undergoing nonglioma brain surgery, or in good health (not recorded which).

As to this clonotype: At one end the junction does not follow the germline gene, possibly because of a read error. The chain has TRBV6-2 or TRBV6-3 and TRBJ2-3; D not certain. Germline CDR1 MNHEY, CDR2 SVGEGT. The CDR3 is 14 residues long. CDR3 sequence (DNA): TGCGCCAGCACCGGCTGGTACCCAACAGATACGCAGTATTTT. This translates into CASTGWYPTDTQYF.

On this clonotype: The junction does not match germline at one end; this may be a read error. The V gene is TRBV6-1, the J gene TRBJ2-1, with a weak D call TRBD2 (6 bases). The CDR3 is 15 residues long. The V gene's germline CDR1 is MNHNS and CDR2 SASEGT. The CDR3 loop is CAISEDVGGLDEQFF. DNA of the CDR3: TGTGCCATCAGTGAGGATGTTGGGGGGTTGGATGAGCAGTTCTTC.

This clonotype was observed at least ten times. The V and J genes are TRBV28 and TRBJ2-7; TRBD1 might be the D (6 bases). Germline V lookup: CDR1 MDHEN, CDR2 SYDVKM. This CDR3 has 13 amino acids. V was pared by 8 bases and J by 0 bases, with 11 bases between. This CDR3 is CASETGSSYEQYF. The CDR3 nucleotides read TGTGCCAGCGAGACAGGAAGCTCCTACGAGCAGTACTTC.

Turning to this clonotype: This could be a read error, since a much larger clone is one nucleotide away. The genes are TRBV14 and TRBJ2-1; TRBD2 matches 10 bases. The V and J ends lost 1 base and 10 bases, in that order; junction bases with no gene match: 7. Germline V gene lookup returns CDR1 SGHDN and CDR2 FVKESK. This CDR3 region has 15 residues. The CDR3 nucleotides read TGTGCCAGCAGCCAAGTGCTAGCGGGAGTATGGGAGCAGTTCTTC. Its translation: CASSQVLAGVWEQFF.

This clonotype was recorded many times. The rearrangement links TRBV7-9 to TRBJ2-1, with a tentative D call TRBD1 (6 bases). The V end lost 4 bases, the J end lost 6 bases, and 16 bases lay between the germline ends. CDR1 and CDR2 from the germline V gene are SEHNR and FQNEAQ (reference sequence). The CDR3 has 15 residues. Here the CDR3 DNA reads TGTGCCAGCAGCTCGCGACAGGCGGCCGGCAATGAGCAGTTCTTC. Amino acid sequence: CASSSRQAAGNEQFF.

A note on this clonotype: A clone one base away is much larger, so this may be a read error. V gene TRBV7-9 combines with J gene TRBJ2-7; the D is unclear. The CDR3 is 12 amino acids. With 11 bases removed from V and 2 bases from J, the gap between germline ends came to 13 bases. From germline, CDR1 is SEHNR and CDR2 FQNEAQ (reference sequence). CDR3 residues: CAVAAPAYEQYF. The DNA of the CDR3 is TGTGCCGTTGCGGCCCCAGCCTACGAGCAGTACTTC. Based on the CDR3 plus reference TRBV7-9 and TRBJ2-7, the full variable domain is DTGVSQNPRHKITKRGQNVTFRCDPISEHNRLYWYRQTLGQGPEFLTYFQNEAQLEKSRLLSDRFSAERPKGSFSTLEIQRTEQGDSAMYLCAVAAPAYEQYFGPGTRLTVT.

The table lists this clonotype with many counts. The genes are TRBV20-1 and TRBJ1-2, with D unresolved. The ends were cut back, 7 bases at V and 2 bases at J, with 14 bases in the middle. The CDR3 spans 13 residues. CDR1 is DFQATT, CDR2 SNEGSKA, per germline (reference sequence). CDR3 region: CSVTDDRNYGYTF. For the CDR3, the DNA is TGCAGTGTCACAGACGACCGGAACTATGGCTACACCTTC.

This clonotype was seen many times. This rearrangement joins TRBV20-1 to TRBJ2-5; D could derive from TRBD1 or TRBD2 (5 bases each). The CDR3 has 16 amino acids. The V end lost 0 bases, the J end lost 2 bases, and 16 bases lay between the germline ends. Germline V gene data show CDR1 as DFQATT and CDR2 as SNEGSKA (reference sequence). CDR3 loop: CSARDRGADYQETQYF. The CDR3 region has the DNA TGCAGTGCTAGAGATAGGGGAGCGGATTATCAAGAGACCCAGTACTTC.

CDR3 loop: CASSQGVGGPDTQYF. The CDR3 DNA is TGTGCCAGCAGCCAAGGAGTAGGGGGCCCAGATACGCAGTATTTT. The chain uses TRBV3-1 and TRBJ2-3; 7 positions agree with TRBD1. V was pared by 1 base and J by 4 bases, with 5 bases of the junction left unmatched. Germline V CDR1 and CDR2: LGHDT, YNNKEL (reference sequence). The CDR3 runs to 15 residues.

In regard to this clonotype: One end of the junction varies from germline; a read error may be responsible. The chain uses TRBV6-6 and TRBJ2-1; D unresolved. Germline V gene lookup returns CDR1 MNHNY and CDR2 SVGAGI (reference sequence). CDR3 length equals 14 residues. The CDR3 bases are TGTGCCATCCGCCGGGCGAGCTCCTACAATGAGAAGTTCTTC. This encodes CAIRRASSYNEKFF.

As concerns this clonotype: This may be a read error, as it is one base from a much larger clone. This rearrangement joins TRBV6-1 to TRBJ2-6; D may be TRBD2 (5 bases). V lost 11 bases and J 5 bases, leaving 13 bases between the germline ends. In germline, CDR1 is MNHNS, CDR2 SASEGT. The CDR3 contains 13 residues. CDR3 in DNA: TGTGCCTCGGGCCCGACTAGGGCCAACGTCCTGACTTTC. Its protein product is CASGPTRANVLTF.

The gene calls are TRBV28 and TRBJ1-5; possible D gene TRBD1, 5 bases. Germline-derived CDR1 and CDR2 are MDHEN and SYDVKM. V dropped 10 bases and J dropped 12 bases, with 22 bases sitting between them. CDR3 size: 13 residues. The CDR3 protein is CATSRDRGEHQHF. In DNA, the CDR3 is TGTGCCACCAGCAGAGATCGGGGGGAGCACCAGCATTTT. The entire variable domain, with the rest obtained from reference TRBV28 and TRBJ1-5, is as follows: DVKVTQSSRYLVKRTGEKVFLECVQDMDHENMFWYRQDPGLGLRLIYFSYDVKMKEKGDIPEGYSVSREKKERFSLILESASTNQTSMYLCATSRDRGEHQHFGDGTRLSIL.

This clonotype was observed many times. The chain links TRBV20-1 to TRBJ1-1; D not certain. Per the germline V gene, CDR1 is DFQATT and CDR2 is SNEGSKA (reference sequence). The CDR3 is 14 amino acids. Trimming removed 1 base from V and 1 base from J, with 10 bases in between. This CDR3 reads CSARGTQWNTEAFF. The CDR3 bases are TGCAGTGCTAGAGGGACTCAATGGAACACTGAAGCTTTCTTT.

This clonotype was observed once. It may be a read error: a sequence one base away is much more abundant. The chain combines TRBV27 with TRBJ2-3; 7 bases agree with TRBD2. The CDR3 has 18 amino acids. Germline loops: CDR1 MNHEY, CDR2 SMNVEV (reference sequence). The junction had 16 bases not matched to a gene; V was cut back by 2 bases and J by 5 bases. The CDR3 DNA follows: TGTGCCAGCAGTTTACGGCCCCGCGGGAGCGTTATTAAAGATACGCAGTATTTT. Translation: CASSLRPRGSVIKDTQYF.

This clonotype has a count of ten or more. The chain links TRBV2 to TRBJ1-5; D not resolved. The germline V gene has CDR1 SNHLY and CDR2 FYNNEI. Trimming left V 3 bases short and J 0 bases short, with 9 bases between. The CDR3 sequence is 15 residues long. The CDR3 DNA reads as TGTGCCAGCAGTGAGAGGGATTATAGCAATCAGCCCCAGCATTTT. Residues: CASSERDYSNQPQHF.

About this clonotype: A much larger clone sits a single nucleotide away, making a read error possible. The chain joins TRBV12-3 or TRBV12-4 to TRBJ1-1, with a tentative D call TRBD1 (6 bases). CDR3 length: 14 residues. Trimming left V 6 bases short and J 7 bases short, with 18 bases between. The CDR3 nucleotides read TGTGCCAGCAGCCGATCGGGGGGGCATAATGAAGCTTTCTTT. Protein product: CASSRSGGHNEAFF.

J is TRBJ2-1 and V is TRBV12-3 or TRBV12-4; 8 bases fit TRBD2. There are 14 residues in the CDR3. J was trimmed by 8 bases and V by 5 bases; bases with no gene match: 8. The CDR3 DNA follows: TGTGCCAGCAGTCCCGGACTAGCTAGTGATGAGCAGTTCTTC. This sequence encodes CASSPGLASDEQFF.

The genes are TRBV24-1 and TRBJ1-4; TRBD1 is a possible D gene (6 bases). Trimming stripped 12 bases from V and 0 bases from J, with 25 bases between. Germline CDR1 KGHDR, CDR2 SFDVKD. The CDR3 runs to 18 residues. The CDR3 loop is CAPSWDGQINPTNEKLFF. The CDR3, as DNA: TGTGCCCCCTCTTGGGACGGACAGATTAACCCAACTAATGAAAAACTGTTTTTT.